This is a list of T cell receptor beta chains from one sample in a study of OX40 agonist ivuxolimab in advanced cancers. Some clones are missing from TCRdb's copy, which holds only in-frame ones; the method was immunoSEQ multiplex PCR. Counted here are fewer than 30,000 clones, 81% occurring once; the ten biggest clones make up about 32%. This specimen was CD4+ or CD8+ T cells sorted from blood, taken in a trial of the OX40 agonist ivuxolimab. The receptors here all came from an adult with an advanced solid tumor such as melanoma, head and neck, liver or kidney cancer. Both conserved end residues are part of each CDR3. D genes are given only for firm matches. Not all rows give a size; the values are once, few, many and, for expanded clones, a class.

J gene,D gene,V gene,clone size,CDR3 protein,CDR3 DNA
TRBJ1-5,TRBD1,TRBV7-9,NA,CASSLGTGFGQPQHF,TGTGCCAGCAGCTTAGGGACAGGGTTTGGGCAGCCCCAGCATTTT
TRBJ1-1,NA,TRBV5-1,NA,CASSLVRNTEAFF,TGCGCCAGCAGCTTGGTCAGGAACACTGAAGCTTTCTTT
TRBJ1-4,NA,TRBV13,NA,CASSAGVANEKLFF,TGTGCCAGCAGTGCAGGGGTGGCTAATGAAAAACTGTTTTTT
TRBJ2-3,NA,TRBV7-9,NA,CASSFPSTGASTDTQYF,TGTGCCAGCAGCTTCCCCTCGACGGGGGCTAGCACAGATACGCAGTATTTT
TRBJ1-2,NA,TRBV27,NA,CASTHRGGGRYGYTF,TGTGCCAGCACTCACCGCGGGGGGGGCCGCTATGGCTACACCTTC
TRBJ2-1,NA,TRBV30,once,CAWSKANEQFF,TGTGCCTGGAGTAAGGCCAATGAGCAGTTCTTC
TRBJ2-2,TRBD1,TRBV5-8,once,CASSEFVTGDTGELFF,TGTGCCAGCAGTGAATTTGTGACAGGGGACACCGGGGAGCTGTTTTTT
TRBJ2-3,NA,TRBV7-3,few,CASSLVGREASTDTQYF,TGTGCCAGCAGCTTAGTCGGGAGAGAGGCTAGCACAGATACGCAGTATTTT
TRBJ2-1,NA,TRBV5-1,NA,CASSYGVRNEQFF,TGCGCCAGCAGCTACGGCGTCCGGAATGAGCAGTTCTTC
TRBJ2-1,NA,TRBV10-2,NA,CASSLAGDEQFF,TGCGCCAGCAGTTTGGCAGGGGATGAGCAGTTCTTC
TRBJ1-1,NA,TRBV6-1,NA,CASSLYRTEAFF,TGTGCCAGCAGTTTATATAGAACTGAAGCTTTCTTT
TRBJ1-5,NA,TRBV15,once,CATSRDAGTELNQPQHF,TGTGCCACCAGCAGAGACGCGGGGACGGAGCTAAATCAGCCCCAGCATTTT
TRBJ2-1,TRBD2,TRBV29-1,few,CSVGGTSGDPYNEQFF,TGCAGCGTCGGTGGGACTAGCGGGGACCCTTACAATGAGCAGTTCTTC
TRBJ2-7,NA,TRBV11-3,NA,CASSAGPPAYEQYF,TGTGCCAGCAGCGCGGGACCCCCCGCCTACGAGCAGTACTTC
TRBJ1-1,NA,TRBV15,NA,CATSRADGANTEAFF,TGTGCCACCAGCAGAGCCGACGGCGCGAACACTGAAGCTTTCTTT
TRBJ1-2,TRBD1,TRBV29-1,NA,CSVPGGQGHYGYTF,TGCAGCGTTCCCGGGGGACAGGGGCACTATGGCTACACCTTC
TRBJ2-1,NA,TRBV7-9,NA,CASRDTNYNEQFF,TGTGCCAGCCGGGACACCAATTACAATGAGCAGTTCTTC
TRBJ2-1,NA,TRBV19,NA,CASSIIGYNEQFF,TGTGCCAGTAGTATAATTGGATACAATGAGCAGTTCTTC
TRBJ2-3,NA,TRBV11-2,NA,CASSLHDSGITDTQYF,TGTGCCAGCAGCTTACACGATAGCGGAATCACAGATACGCAGTATTTT
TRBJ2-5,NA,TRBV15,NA,CATSTQRVQETQYF,TGTGCCACCAGTACTCAGCGGGTGCAAGAGACCCAGTACTTC
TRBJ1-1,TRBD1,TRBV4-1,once,CASSQQTGENTEAFF,TGCGCCAGCAGCCAACAGACAGGGGAGAACACTGAAGCTTTCTTT
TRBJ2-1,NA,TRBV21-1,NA,CATLGLQREGASYNEQFF,TGTGCCACCTTAGGACTTCAGAGGGAGGGGGCATCATACAATGAGCAGTTCTTC
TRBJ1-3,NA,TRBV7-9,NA,CASSSGGGVEGNTIYF,TGTGCCAGCAGCTCCGGTGGCGGGGTGGAAGGAAACACCATATATTTT
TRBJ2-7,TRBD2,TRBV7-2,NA,CASSLGLAESYEQYF,TGTGCCAGCAGCTTAGGACTAGCGGAGAGCTACGAGCAGTACTTC
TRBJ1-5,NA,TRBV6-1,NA,CASSESGVFGVPQPQHF,TGTGCCAGCAGTGAATCGGGCGTTTTCGGGGTCCCGCAGCCCCAGCATTTT
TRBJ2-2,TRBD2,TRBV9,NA,CASSGLTSGRLSGELFF,TGTGCCAGCAGCGGACTAACTAGCGGGAGGTTGAGCGGGGAGCTGTTTTTT
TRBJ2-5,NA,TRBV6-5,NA,CASSPNAGDQYF,TGTGCCAGCAGTCCTAATGCCGGAGACCAGTACTTC
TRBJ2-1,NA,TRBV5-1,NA,CASSFFGDEQFF,TGCGCCAGCAGCTTCTTCGGGGATGAGCAGTTCTTC
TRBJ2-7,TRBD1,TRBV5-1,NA,CASSLVGTGAYEQYF,TGCGCCAGCAGCTTGGTAGGGACAGGAGCCTACGAGCAGTACTTC
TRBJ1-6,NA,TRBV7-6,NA,CASSLRSRDSPLHF,TGTGCCAGCAGCTTAAGGTCGCGGGATTCACCCCTCCACTTT
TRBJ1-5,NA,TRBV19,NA,CASKTERFNQPQHF,TGTGCCAGTAAGACAGAGAGGTTCAATCAGCCCCAGCATTTT
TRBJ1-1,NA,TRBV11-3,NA,CASSFARNTEAFF,TGTGCCAGCAGCTTTGCAAGGAACACTGAAGCTTTCTTT
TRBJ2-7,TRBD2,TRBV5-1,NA,CASRDTGLAVYEQYF,TGCGCCAGCAGGGATACGGGACTAGCCGTCTACGAGCAGTACTTC
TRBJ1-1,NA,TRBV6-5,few,CASSELGLWTEAFF,TGTGCCAGCAGTGAACTAGGGTTGTGGACTGAAGCTTTCTTT
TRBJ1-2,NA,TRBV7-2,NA,CASSYLPRYGYTF,TGTGCCAGCAGCTACCTCCCGCGGTATGGCTACACCTTC
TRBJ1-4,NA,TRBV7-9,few,CASRIPGGAENEKLFF,TGTGCCAGCAGGATTCCTGGCGGGGCGGAAAATGAAAAACTGTTTTTT
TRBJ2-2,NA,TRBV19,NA,CASSFGNTGELFF,TGTGCCAGTTCCTTCGGGAACACCGGGGAGCTGTTTTTT
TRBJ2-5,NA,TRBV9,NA,CASSRAGTGKETQYF,TGTGCCAGCAGCCGCGCCGGCACAGGAAAAGAGACCCAGTACTTC
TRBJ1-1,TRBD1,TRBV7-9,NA,CASSPRQGGTEAFF,TGTGCCAGCAGCCCCAGACAGGGAGGCACTGAAGCTTTCTTT
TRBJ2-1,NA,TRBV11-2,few,CASRDSSYNEQFF,TGTGCCAGCAGAGACAGCTCCTACAATGAGCAGTTCTTC
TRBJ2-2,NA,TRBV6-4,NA,CASSESFTPGELFF,TGTGCCAGCAGTGAGAGCTTTACTCCCGGGGAGCTGTTTTTT
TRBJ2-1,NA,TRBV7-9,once,CASSSDLNNEQFF,TGTGCCAGCAGTTCCGACCTTAACAATGAGCAGTTCTTC
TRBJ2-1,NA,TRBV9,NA,CASSVGYQNEQFF,TGTGCCAGCAGCGTAGGTTATCAGAATGAGCAGTTCTTC